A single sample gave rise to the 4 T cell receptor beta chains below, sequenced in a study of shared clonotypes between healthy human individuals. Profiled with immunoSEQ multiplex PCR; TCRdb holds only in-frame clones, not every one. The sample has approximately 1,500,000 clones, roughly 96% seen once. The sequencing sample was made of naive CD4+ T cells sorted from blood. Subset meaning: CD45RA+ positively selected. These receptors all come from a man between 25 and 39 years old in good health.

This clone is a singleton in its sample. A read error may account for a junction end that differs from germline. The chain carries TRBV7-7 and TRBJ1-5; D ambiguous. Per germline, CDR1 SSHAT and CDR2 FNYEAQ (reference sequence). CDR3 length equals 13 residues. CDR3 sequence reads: CASSISPNQPQHF. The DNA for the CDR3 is TGTGCTAGCAGCATAAGCCCTAATCAGCCCCAGCATTTT.

In nucleotides, the CDR3 is TGTGCCAGCAGCTTCTTCGATATGAACACTGAAGCTTTCTTT. It translates to CASSFFDMNTEAFF. This rearrangement joins TRBV5-6 to TRBJ1-1; D is uncertain. The germline V gene has CDR1 SGHDT and CDR2 YYEEEE. This CDR3 contains 14 residues. V lost 2 bases to trimming and J lost 0 bases, with 8 bases between them.

This CDR3 is CASSLGAGVSQEQYF. DNA for the CDR3: TGCGCCAGCAGCTTGGGGGCGGGAGTATCGCAGGAGCAGTACTTC. The rearrangement uses TRBV5-1 and TRBJ2-7; the match to TRBD2 covers 7 bases. Losses at the gene ends were 0 bases for V and 7 bases for J; bases not matched to a gene: 10. Germline CDR1 and CDR2: SGHRS and YFSETQ. This CDR3 has 15 residues.

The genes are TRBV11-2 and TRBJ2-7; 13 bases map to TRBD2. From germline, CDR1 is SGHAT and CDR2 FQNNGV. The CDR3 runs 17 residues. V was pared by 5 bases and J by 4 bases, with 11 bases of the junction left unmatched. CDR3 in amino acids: CASSLQRTSGSGYEQYF. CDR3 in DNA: TGTGCCAGCAGCCTTCAACGGACTAGCGGGAGTGGTTACGAGCAGTACTTC.